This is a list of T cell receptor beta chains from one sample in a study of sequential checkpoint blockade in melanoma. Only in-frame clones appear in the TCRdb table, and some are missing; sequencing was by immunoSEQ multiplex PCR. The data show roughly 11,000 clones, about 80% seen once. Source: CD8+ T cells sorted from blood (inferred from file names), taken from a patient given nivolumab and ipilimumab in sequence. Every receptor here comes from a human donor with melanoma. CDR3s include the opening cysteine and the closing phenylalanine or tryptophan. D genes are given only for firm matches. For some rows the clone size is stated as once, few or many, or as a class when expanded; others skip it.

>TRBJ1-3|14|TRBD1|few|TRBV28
TGTGCCAGCAGTTTCAGGGGGCAGGGAAACACCATATATTTT
CASSFRGQGNTIYF
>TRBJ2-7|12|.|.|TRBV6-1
TGTGCCAGCGGCCAGGGGATCTACGAGCAGTACTTC
CASGQGIYEQYF
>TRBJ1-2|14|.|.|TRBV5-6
TGTGCCAGCAGCTCGCGAGGCTCGGACTATGGCTACACCTTC
CASSSRGSDYGYTF
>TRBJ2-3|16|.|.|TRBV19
TGTGCCAGTAGTATAGATTACGCACAGGACGTAGATACGCAGTATTTT
CASSIDYAQDVDTQYF
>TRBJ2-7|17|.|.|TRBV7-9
TGTGCCAGCAGCTACCCCCCGGAGGGAAAGATGGCCTACGAGCAGTACTTC
CASSYPPEGKMAYEQYF
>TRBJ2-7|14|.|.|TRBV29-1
TGCAGCGCACAAAGTACAGAATCGACCTACGAGCAGTACTTC
CSAQSTESTYEQYF
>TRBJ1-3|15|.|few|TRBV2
TGTGCCAGCATGCGTATCAGGGGCTCTGGAAACACCATATATTTT
CASMRIRGSGNTIYF
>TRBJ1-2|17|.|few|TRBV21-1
TGTGCCAGCAGCGGCGCAGGGGGCCTCTTTCCTGGCGATGGCTACACCTTC
CASSGAGGLFPGDGYTF
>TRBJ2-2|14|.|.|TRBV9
TGTGCCAGCAGCCCCTGGCAGGCTGCCGGGGAGCTGTTTTTT
CASSPWQAAGELFF
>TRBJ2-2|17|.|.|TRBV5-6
TGTGCCAGCAGCTTGCCGGTTGTCCAGACTAACACCGGGGAGCTGTTTTTT
CASSLPVVQTNTGELFF
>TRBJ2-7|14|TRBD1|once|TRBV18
TGTGCCAGCTCACCACCTACAGGGGCCTACGAGCAGTACTTC
CASSPPTGAYEQYF
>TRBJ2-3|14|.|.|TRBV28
TGTGCCAGCAGCCGCCCGGGACAAGCGGATACGCAGTATTTT
CASSRPGQADTQYF
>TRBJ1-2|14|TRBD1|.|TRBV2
TGTGCCAGGGATTCCGGGACAGCTATTCGAGGCTACACCTTC
CARDSGTAIRGYTF
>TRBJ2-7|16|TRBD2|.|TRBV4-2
TGTGCCAGCAGCCAGGAACTAGCGGGGAGCTCCTACGAGCAGTACTTC
CASSQELAGSSYEQYF
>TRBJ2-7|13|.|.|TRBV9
TGTGCCAGCAGCGTAGCTAGGGGTTACGAGCAGTACTTC
CASSVARGYEQYF
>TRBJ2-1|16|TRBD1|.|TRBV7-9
TGTGCCAGCAGCGGCAGATCGACAGGGGGCTCGGATGAGCAGTTCTTC
CASSGRSTGGSDEQFF
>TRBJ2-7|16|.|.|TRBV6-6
TGTGCCAGCATCTCCTTATCGGGTAAAGTATTCTACGAGCAGTACTTC
CASISLSGKVFYEQYF
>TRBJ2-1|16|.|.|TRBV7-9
TGTGCCAGCAGCTTAAGGATAGATTCAAGGGGCAGTGAGCAGTTCTTC
CASSLRIDSRGSEQFF
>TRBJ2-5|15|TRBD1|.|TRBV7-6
TGTGCCAGCAGCCCCCAGGCAGGGGGCATTGAGACCCAGTACTTC
CASSPQAGGIETQYF
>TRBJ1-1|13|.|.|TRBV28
TGTGCCAGCAGTTTAACGTGGAGGGCGGAAGCTTTCTTT
CASSLTWRAEAFF
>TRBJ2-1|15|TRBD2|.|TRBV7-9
TGTGCCAGCAGCCCTTGGGGGGGGTCGGACAATGAGCAGTTCTTC
CASSPWGGSDNEQFF
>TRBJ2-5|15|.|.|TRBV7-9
TGTGCCAGCAGCTTAACCGGGGGTAGTCGGGAGACCCAGTACTTC
CASSLTGGSRETQYF
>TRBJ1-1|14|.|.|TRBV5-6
TGTGCCAGCAGCTCATTCGGGGTGAACACTGAAGCTTTCTTT
CASSSFGVNTEAFF